This TCR beta chain originates from a study of blood T cell repertoires in COVID-19. Study overall: Some COVID-19 samples were acute and others convalescent; all came from the United States, Italy and Spain. PBMCs, B-cell-depleted T cells, or T cells were the source of the cDNA or gDNA that made up the material.

Clones were sequenced by immunoSEQ multiplex PCR, and TCRdb holds only the in-frame ones, with some missing. The table lists more than 200,000 clones, 70% to 90% of them singletons. Everyone who took part was 18 to 89 years old, and they came from over 20 US areas. The sequencing sample was made of PBMCs or T cells enriched from blood (not recorded which). The receptor's source is a woman aged 40-49 years with acute COVID-19.

The CDR3 spells CASSPSGQLINTEAFF. CDR3 sequence (DNA): TGTGCCAGCAGCCCGAGTGGACAGTTAATTAACACTGAAGCTTTCTTT. The chain has TRBV28 and TRBJ1-1; D may be TRBD1 (6 bases). The germline V gene encodes CDR1 MDHEN and CDR2 SYDVKM. V lost 6 bases and J lost 2, with 19 bases in between. This CDR3 has 16 residues.